A few counts support the clone carrying this TCR beta chain. These data originate in a study of blood T cell repertoires in COVID-19. Study context: The United States, Italy and Spain provided the acute and convalescent COVID-19 samples. Sample material is recorded as cDNA or gDNA derived from T cells, B-cell-depleted T cells, or PBMCs.

Original handling: Reference gene primer amplification gave estimated nucleated cell counts. Only in-frame clones appear in the TCRdb table, and some are missing; sequencing was by immunoSEQ multiplex PCR. From that table come the V and J calls and clone size; the DNA was used to work out D and trimming. Of 80,000 to 100,000 clones in the sample, roughly 80% were seen once. Trimming pared 3 bases from V and 3 bases from J, leaving 8 bases between. The CDR3 contains 13 residues. The germline V gene encodes CDR1 MGHRA and CDR2 YSYEKL. Sequenced material: peripheral blood. The TCR sequence derives from a man aged 60 to 69 with acute or convalescent COVID-19. V is TRBV4-1 and J is TRBJ1-1, with D possibly matching TRBD1 (5 bases). The CDR3 here is CASSHAGYTEAFF. CDR3 nucleotides: TGCGCCAGCAGCCACGCAGGGTACACTGAAGCTTTCTTT.